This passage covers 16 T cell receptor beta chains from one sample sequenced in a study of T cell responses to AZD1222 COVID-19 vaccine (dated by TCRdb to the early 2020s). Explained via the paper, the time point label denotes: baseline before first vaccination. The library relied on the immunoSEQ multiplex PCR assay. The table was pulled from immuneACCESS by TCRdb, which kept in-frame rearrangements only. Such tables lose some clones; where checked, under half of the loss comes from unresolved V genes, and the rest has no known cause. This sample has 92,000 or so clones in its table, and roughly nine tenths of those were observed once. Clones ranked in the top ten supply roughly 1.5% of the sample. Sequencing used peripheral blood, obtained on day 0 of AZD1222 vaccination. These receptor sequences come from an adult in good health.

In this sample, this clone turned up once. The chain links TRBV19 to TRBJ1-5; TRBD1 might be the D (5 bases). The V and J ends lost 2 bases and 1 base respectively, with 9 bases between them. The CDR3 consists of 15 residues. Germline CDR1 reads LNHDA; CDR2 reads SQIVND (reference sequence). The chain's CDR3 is CASSIYRMSNQPQHF. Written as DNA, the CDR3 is TGTGCCAGTAGTATATACAGGATGAGCAATCAGCCCCAGCATTTT. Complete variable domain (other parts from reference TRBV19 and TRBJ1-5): DGGITQSPKYLFRKEGQNVTLSCEQNLNHDAMYWYRQDPGQGLRLIYYSQIVNDFQKGDIAEGYSVSREKKESFPLTVTSAQKNPTAFYLCASSIYRMSNQPQHFGDGTRLSIL.

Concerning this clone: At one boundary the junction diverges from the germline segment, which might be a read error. In DNA, the CDR3 is TGCATCGTTGTACCCGACAGGCACCTGGGGGGGACCCAGTACTTC. Translating gives CIVVPDRHLGGTQYF. The chain links TRBV29-1 to TRBJ2-5, with D perhaps assigned TRBD1 or TRBD2 (6 bases each). Germline V gene data show CDR1 as SQVTM and CDR2 as ANQGSEA. The CDR3 has 15 amino acids.

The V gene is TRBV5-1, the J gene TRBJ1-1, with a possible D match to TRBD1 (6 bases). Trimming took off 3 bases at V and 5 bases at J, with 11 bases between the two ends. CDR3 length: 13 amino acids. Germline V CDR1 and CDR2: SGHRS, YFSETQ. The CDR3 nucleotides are TGCGCCAGCAGCTCTCTACAGGGAACTGAAGCTTTCTTT. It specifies CASSSLQGTEAFF. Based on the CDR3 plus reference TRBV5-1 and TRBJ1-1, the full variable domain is KAGVTQTPRYLIKTRGQQVTLSCSPISGHRSVSWYQQTPGQGLQFLFEYFSETQRNKGNFPGRFSGRQFSNSRSEMNVSTLELGDSALYLCASSSLQGTEAFFGQGTRLTVV.

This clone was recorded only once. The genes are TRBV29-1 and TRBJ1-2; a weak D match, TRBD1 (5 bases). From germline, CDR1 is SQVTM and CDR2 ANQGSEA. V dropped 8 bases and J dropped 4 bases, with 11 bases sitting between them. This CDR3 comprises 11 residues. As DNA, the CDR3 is TGCAGCTCCGGGGGAGGCTATGGCTACACCTTC. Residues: CSSGGGYGYTF. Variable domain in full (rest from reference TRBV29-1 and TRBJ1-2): SAVISQKPSRDICQRGTSLTIQCQVDSQVTMMFWYRQQPGQSLTLIATANQGSEATYESGFVIDKFPISRPNLTFSTLTVSNMSPEDSSIYLCSSGGGYGYTFGSGTRLTVV.

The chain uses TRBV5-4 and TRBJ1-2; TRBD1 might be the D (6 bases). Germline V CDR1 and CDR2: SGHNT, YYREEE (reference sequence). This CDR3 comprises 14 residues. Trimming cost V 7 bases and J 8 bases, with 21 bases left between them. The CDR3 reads CASRRPGESKGYTF. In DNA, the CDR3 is TGTGCCAGCCGGCGGCCAGGGGAGTCGAAAGGCTACACCTTC.

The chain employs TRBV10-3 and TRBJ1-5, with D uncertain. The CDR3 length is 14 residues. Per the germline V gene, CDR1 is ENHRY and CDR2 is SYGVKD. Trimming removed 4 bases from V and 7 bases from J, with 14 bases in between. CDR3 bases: TGTGCCATCAGTGTAGATAAGGTTGGCCAGCCCCAGCATTTT. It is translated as CAISVDKVGQPQHF.

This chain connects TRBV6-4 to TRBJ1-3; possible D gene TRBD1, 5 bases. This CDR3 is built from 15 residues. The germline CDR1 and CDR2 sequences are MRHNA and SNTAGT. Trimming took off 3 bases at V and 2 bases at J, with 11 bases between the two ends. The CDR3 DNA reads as TGTGCCAGCAGTGAGTTCGGGGCCCCTGGAAACACCATATATTTT. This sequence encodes CASSEFGAPGNTIYF.

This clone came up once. For the CDR3, the DNA is TGCGCCAGCAGCTTGGACAGCCTCAATAATTCACCCCTCCACTTT. This gives the protein CASSLDSLNNSPLHF. J is TRBJ1-6 and V is TRBV5-1; D unresolved. Germline V CDR1 and CDR2: SGHRS, YFSETQ. CDR3 length equals 15 residues. Trimming took 0 bases from V and 5 from J, leaving 9 bases between them.

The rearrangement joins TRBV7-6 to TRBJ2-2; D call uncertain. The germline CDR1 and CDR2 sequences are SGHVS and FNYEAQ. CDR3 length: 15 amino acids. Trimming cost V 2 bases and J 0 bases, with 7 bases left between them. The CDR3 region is CASSLSGANTGELFF. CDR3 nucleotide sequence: TGTGCCAGCAGCTTATCCGGAGCGAACACCGGGGAGCTGTTTTTT.

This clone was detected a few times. The CDR3: CASSPRGEREQYF. The CDR3 coding sequence is TGTGCCAGCAGTCCCAGGGGGGAGCGTGAGCAGTACTTC. The J gene is TRBJ2-7, the V gene TRBV6-5, with D tentatively TRBD1 (7 bases). CDR3 length: 13 residues. Germline V gene sequence: CDR1 MNHEY, CDR2 SVGAGI. V lost 5 bases and J lost 7, with 15 bases in between.

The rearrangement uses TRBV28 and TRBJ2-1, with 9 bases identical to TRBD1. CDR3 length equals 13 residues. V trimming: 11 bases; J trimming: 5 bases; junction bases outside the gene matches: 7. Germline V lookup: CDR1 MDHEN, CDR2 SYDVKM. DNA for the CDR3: TGTGCCGGGGGACAGGGCGGCGACAATGAGCAGTTCTTC. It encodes CAGGQGGDNEQFF.

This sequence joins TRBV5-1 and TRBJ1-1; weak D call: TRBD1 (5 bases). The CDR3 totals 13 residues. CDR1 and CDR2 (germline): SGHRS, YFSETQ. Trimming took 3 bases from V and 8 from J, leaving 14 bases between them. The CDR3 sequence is CASSWGEKFEAFF. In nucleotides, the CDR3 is TGCGCCAGCAGCTGGGGGGAAAAGTTCGAAGCTTTCTTT.

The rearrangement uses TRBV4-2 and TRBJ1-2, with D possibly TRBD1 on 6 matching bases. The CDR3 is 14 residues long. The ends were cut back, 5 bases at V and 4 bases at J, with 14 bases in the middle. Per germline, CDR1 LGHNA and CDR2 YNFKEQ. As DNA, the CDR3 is TGTGCCAGCAGCGCAACGACAGGCCTCTATGGCTACACCTTC. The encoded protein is CASSATTGLYGYTF.

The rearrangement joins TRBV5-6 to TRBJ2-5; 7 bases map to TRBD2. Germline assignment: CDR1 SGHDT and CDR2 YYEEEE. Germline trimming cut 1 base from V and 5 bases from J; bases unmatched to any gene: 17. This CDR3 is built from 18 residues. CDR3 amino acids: CASSLSLTGGGGGETQYF. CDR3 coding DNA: TGTGCCAGCAGCTTGTCTCTCACTGGCGGGGGAGGAGGGGAGACCCAGTACTTC.

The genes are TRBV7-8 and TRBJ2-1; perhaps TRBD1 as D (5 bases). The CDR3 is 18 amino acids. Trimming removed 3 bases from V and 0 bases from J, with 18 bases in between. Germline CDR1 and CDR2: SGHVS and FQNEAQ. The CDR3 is CASSFKAQGVSSYNEQFF. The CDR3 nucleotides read TGTGCCAGCAGCTTCAAAGCCCAGGGCGTAAGCTCCTACAATGAGCAGTTCTTC.

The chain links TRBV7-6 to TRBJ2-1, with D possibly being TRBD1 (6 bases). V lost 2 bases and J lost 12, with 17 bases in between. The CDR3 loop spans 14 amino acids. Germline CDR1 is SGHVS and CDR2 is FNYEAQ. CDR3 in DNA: TGTGCCAGCAGCTTACTCAGGGGCACTGAGGGGCAGTTCTTC. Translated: CASSLLRGTEGQFF.